This T cell receptor (beta chain) is from a study of blood T cell repertoires in COVID-19. Study at large: The origin of the acute and convalescent COVID-19 samples was the United States, Italy and Spain.

Germline V gives CDR1 SQVTM, CDR2 ANQGSEA. After removal of 4 bases from V and 7 bases from J, the junction contained 8 bases not matched to a gene. This CDR3 has 14 residues. Per the authors' pipeline: Amplification from reference gene primers served as the basis for estimated nucleated cell counts. The protocol was immunoSEQ multiplex PCR, while the TCRdb copy is restricted to in-frame clones and leaves out a portion. V and J calls and clone size are given by that table; D and trimming were obtained from the DNA. The sample holds a few hundred thousand clones, 85% seen once. This clonotype was obtained from a woman aged 18-29 years with acute or convalescent COVID-19. V and J are TRBV29-1 and TRBJ2-7, with 12 bases that match TRBD1. The sample consisted of peripheral blood. The CDR3 DNA reads as TGCAGCGTTGTGAAAGGGACAGGGGGCGCAGAGCAGTACTTC. This codes for CSVVKGTGGAEQYF.